This T cell receptor beta chain was documented in a study of shared clonotypes between healthy human individuals. Naivety among CD8 cells was defined by CD45RO negativity and positive CCR7 selection, thereby excluding terminally differentiated effector memory CD45RA+ cells. Trimming removed 4 bases at V and 5 bases at J, with 15 bases between. The germline V gene has CDR1 SGDLS and CDR2 YYNGEE. The CDR3 extends over 14 amino acids. Each subset's genomic DNA was split evenly across several immunoSEQ plates. Libraries were prepared by immunoSEQ multiplex PCR; TCRdb keeps only in-frame clonotypes and omits some of them. The sample yields 2 million to 2.5 million clones, just under 95% seen once.

This clonotype was sampled from a man in his late teens or twenties in good health. The chain is built from TRBV9 and TRBJ2-5, with TRBD1 as a possible D gene (6 bases). Material for sequencing was naive CD8+ T cells sorted from blood. DNA for the CDR3: TGTGCCAGCAGCTCAGGGGCGGGTGCGGAGACCCAGTACTTC. Its protein product is CASSSGAGAETQYF.